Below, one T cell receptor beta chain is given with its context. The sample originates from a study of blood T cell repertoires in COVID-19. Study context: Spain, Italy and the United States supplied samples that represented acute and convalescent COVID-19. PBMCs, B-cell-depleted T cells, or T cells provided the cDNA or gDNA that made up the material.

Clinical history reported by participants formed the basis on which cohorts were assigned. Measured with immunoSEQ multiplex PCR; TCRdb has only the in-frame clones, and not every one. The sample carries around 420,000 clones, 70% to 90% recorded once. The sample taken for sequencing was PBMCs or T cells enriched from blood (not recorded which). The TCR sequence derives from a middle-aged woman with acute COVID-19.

The CDR3 nucleotides are TGCGCCAGCAGCCAAGCGACAGGGGGTCCCTACGAGCAGTACTTC. It codes for CASSQATGGPYEQYF. The J gene is TRBJ2-7, the V gene TRBV4-1; 9 nucleotides agree with TRBD1. Germline values: CDR1 MGHRA, CDR2 YSYEKL. The CDR3 runs to 15 residues. After removal of 1 base from V and 2 bases from J, the junction contained 3 bases not matched to a gene.